This T cell receptor (beta chain) came from a study of Ad26.COV2.S vaccination and SARS-CoV-2 variants. TCRdb's copy holds only in-frame clones and misses some; the assay was immunoSEQ multiplex PCR. This sample yields 300,000 to 500,000 clones, of which about nine tenths are seen a single time; roughly 3.5% belongs to the top ten. Germline lookup yields CDR1 KGHDR and CDR2 SFDVKD. Trimming took 3 bases from V and 5 from J, leaving 10 bases between them. This CDR3 region has 14 residues. The treatment: some 20 received Ad26.COV2.S at low or high dose, single or two shots; about 5 received placebo; per-sample allocation not given. The samples were gathered on day 63 after the first injection of vaccine or placebo.

This TCR was recovered from a person aged 18-65 years who received the Ad26.COV2.S COVID-19 vaccine or a placebo. The sample in question was peripheral blood, obtained in a trial of Ad26.COV2.S vaccine versus placebo. The chain links TRBV24-1 to TRBJ2-1; tentatively, D is TRBD2 (5 bases). The CDR3, as DNA: TGTGCCACCAGTGATGCGGACTTGCACAATGAGCAGTTCTTC. This translates into CATSDADLHNEQFF.